The next 23 T cell receptor beta chains were all read from a single sample in a study of blood T cell repertoires in COVID-19. Sequencing used immunoSEQ multiplex PCR; TCRdb keeps in-frame clones, though not all of them. This repertoire shows about 130,000 clones, over 75% found once; its top ten account for roughly 30%. Material: peripheral blood. These TCRs come from a woman of 80 years or more with acute or convalescent COVID-19.

The CDR3 sequence is CASSFGTNNGELFF. The CDR3 bases are TGCGCCAGCAGCTTCGGGACTAATAACGGGGAGCTGTTTTTT. The V and J genes are TRBV5-1 and TRBJ2-2; the match to TRBD2 covers 7 bases. V trimming: 2 bases; J trimming: 7 bases; junction bases outside the gene matches: 5. CDR1 and CDR2 (germline): SGHRS, YFSETQ. CDR3 length: 14 residues.

The CDR3: CAVRDRGDPPNNEQFF. The CDR3 DNA follows: TGTGCCGTCCGGGACAGGGGAGATCCCCCTAACAATGAGCAGTTCTTC. The chain joins TRBV10-3 to TRBJ2-1; TRBD1 matches at 10 bases. The CDR3 has 16 amino acids. Germline CDR1 is ENHRY and CDR2 is SYGVKD. The ends lost 11 bases at V and 5 bases at J; junction bases unmatched: 15.

The chain couples TRBV7-3 to TRBJ2-1; 7 bases align to TRBD2. V gave up 5 bases and J gave up 7 bases; unmatched junction bases: 8. CDR1 is SGHTA, CDR2 FQGTGA, per germline. The CDR3 extends over 14 amino acids. The CDR3 nucleotides read TGTGCCAGCAGCCTGACAGCAGCGGGGAATGAGCAGTTCTTC. Protein product: CASSLTAAGNEQFF.

The chain joins TRBV5-1 to TRBJ1-1, with 7 bases lining up with TRBD1. The CDR3 length is 13 residues. Looked up from germline, CDR1 is SGHRS and CDR2 is YFSETQ. V trimming: 4 bases; J trimming: 8 bases; junction bases outside the gene matches: 8. DNA for the CDR3: TGCGCCAGCAGCACAACAGGGGTTGGAGAAGCTTTCTTT. Its protein product is CASSTTGVGEAFF.

This clone has only a few counts. The chain has TRBV11-2 and TRBJ2-1; 14 bases agree with TRBD2. CDR3 length: 18 amino acids. J gave up 2 bases and V 5 bases, and 8 bases lay outside the gene matches. Germline CDR1 SGHAT, CDR2 FQNNGV. The CDR3 bases are TGTGCCAGCAGCCCTAGGACTAGCGGGGGGTATCCCTACAATGAGCAGTTCTTC. It yields the protein CASSPRTSGGYPYNEQFF.

The chain recombines TRBV9 with TRBJ1-6; the match to TRBD1 covers 8 bases. Germline V gene lookup returns CDR1 SGDLS and CDR2 YYNGEE. This CDR3 has 15 residues. Trimming cost V 2 bases and J 6 bases; bases outside gene matches: 4. DNA of the CDR3: TGTGCCAGCAGCGTGGCAGACAGGGGTAATTCACCCCTCCACTTT. Translation gives CASSVADRGNSPLHF.

In this sample, this clone turned up a few times. CDR3 protein: CASGPGGRNTEAFF. The CDR3 DNA sequence: TGTGCCAGCGGCCCGGGGGGGCGGAACACTGAAGCTTTCTTT. The chain joins TRBV6-5 to TRBJ1-1, with a possible D match to TRBD1 (6 bases). CDR1 MNHEY and CDR2 SVGAGI come from the germline V gene. The ends were cut back, 8 bases at V and 1 base at J, with 14 bases in the middle. The CDR3 is 14 residues long.

The chain recombines TRBV18 with TRBJ2-5; possibly TRBD1 for D (5 bases). Between the trimmed V and J ends, which lost 4 bases and 1 base, there was a span of 16 bases. Germline V gene sequence: CDR1 KGHSH, CDR2 LQKENI. This CDR3 comprises 16 residues. Here the CDR3 DNA reads TGTGCCAGCTCACGCGAGGTAGGACATCCCCAAGAGACCCAGTACTTC. It translates to CASSREVGHPQETQYF.

As for this clone: The sample carries other DNA sequences with the same CDR3. The CDR3 DNA is TGTGCCAGCAGTGGGGGGACAGGCGGAAATTCACCCCTCCACTTT. Translation gives CASSGGTGGNSPLHF. This chain uses TRBV25-1 with TRBJ1-6, with 8 positions matching TRBD1. V shed 4 bases, J shed 7 bases, and the junction held 6 bases outside the gene matches. This CDR3 contains 15 residues. Per germline, CDR1 MGHDK and CDR2 SYGVNS.

This chain links TRBV6-5 with TRBJ2-5; D may be TRBD2 (6 bases). This CDR3 region has 13 residues. V dropped 9 bases and J dropped 0 bases, with 11 bases sitting between them. CDR1 and CDR2 from the germline V gene are MNHEY and SVGAGI. The CDR3 sequence is CASGRGYQETQYF. The CDR3 coding sequence is TGTGCCAGTGGGCGGGGATACCAAGAGACCCAGTACTTC.

This clone showed up just a few times. The chain has TRBV5-4 and TRBJ1-1, with D possibly matching TRBD1 (6 bases). Germline V gene lookup returns CDR1 SGHNT and CDR2 YYREEE (reference sequence). V gave up 6 bases and J gave up 0 bases, with 12 bases separating them. CDR3 length equals 14 residues. The chain's CDR3 is CASKGQNMNTEAFF. The DNA of the CDR3 is TGTGCCAGCAAGGGACAAAACATGAACACTGAAGCTTTCTTT.

V and J are TRBV18 and TRBJ2-2; tentatively, D is TRBD1 (6 bases). The CDR3 extends over 15 amino acids. The germline CDR1 and CDR2 sequences are KGHSH and LQKENI. V dropped 2 bases and J dropped 4 bases, with 11 bases sitting between them. The CDR3 is CASSPFSGVTGELFF. CDR3 in DNA: TGTGCCAGCTCACCATTCTCAGGGGTCACCGGGGAGCTGTTTTTT.

The chain links TRBV5-3 to TRBJ1-4; 9 positions match TRBD1. TRBV5-3 is sorted into the ORF group, with uncertain function. The trim removed 0 bases at V and 8 bases at J, leaving 8 bases unmatched. This CDR3 comprises 16 residues. The chain's CDR3 is CARSLVTGGANEKLFF. The DNA for the CDR3 is TGTGCCAGAAGCTTGGTAACAGGGGGCGCGAACGAAAAACTGTTTTTT.

This clone was seen more than once but under ten times. The chain employs TRBV11-2 and TRBJ1-2, with TRBD1 matching over 9 bases. The CDR3 has 15 residues. Per germline, CDR1 SGHAT and CDR2 FQNNGV. V shed 2 bases, J shed 4 bases, and the junction held 5 bases outside the gene matches. The CDR3 loop is CASSLTGQGGYGYTF. The CDR3, as DNA: TGTGCCAGCAGCTTAACGGGACAGGGCGGCTATGGCTACACCTTC.

This clone has a single count. The chain joins TRBV20-1 to TRBJ1-1; D remains unclear. Germline values: CDR1 DFQATT, CDR2 SNEGSKA (reference sequence). V was pared by 4 bases and J by 1 base, with 4 bases between. The CDR3 consists of 11 residues. The CDR3 DNA reads TGCAGTGCTAACAAGAACACTGAAGCTTTCTTT. As protein: CSANKNTEAFF.

The chain joins TRBV5-1 to TRBJ2-5; D remains ambiguous. CDR1 is SGHRS and CDR2 is YFSETQ in the germline V gene. The CDR3 contains 13 residues. V lost 1 base to trimming and J lost 5 bases, with 9 bases between them. DNA of the CDR3: TGCGCCAGCAGCTTGCGGGTCGAGGAGACCCAGTACTTC. Amino acids: CASSLRVEETQYF.

The chain uses TRBV19 and TRBJ1-2; 7 nucleotides align to TRBD1. Germline V gene sequence: CDR1 LNHDA, CDR2 SQIVND (reference sequence). The CDR3 totals 13 residues. V dropped 5 bases and J dropped 4; count of bases not matched to a gene: 4. This CDR3 is CASSSGTAYGYTF. DNA for the CDR3: TGTGCCAGTAGTTCCGGGACAGCCTATGGCTACACCTTC.

The chain joins TRBV5-1 to TRBJ1-2, with D perhaps TRBD1 (5 bases). The CDR3 has 12 amino acids. The germline V gene has CDR1 SGHRS and CDR2 YFSETQ. The V gene lost 4 bases and the J gene lost 11 bases, with 15 bases spanning the gap. The CDR3 is CASSTTRGEYTF. CDR3 bases: TGCGCCAGCAGCACAACAAGGGGCGAGTACACCTTC.

This clone was counted a few times. This chain joins TRBV19 and TRBJ1-1, with TRBD1 matching 8 bases. Germline loops: CDR1 LNHDA, CDR2 SQIVND (reference sequence). The V and J ends lost 6 bases and 1 base, in that order; junction bases with no gene match: 10. The CDR3 runs to 16 residues. In nucleotides, the CDR3 is TGTGCCAGTAGGGACAGGGTACTAAGGGCGAACACTGAAGCTTTCTTT. Encoded protein: CASRDRVLRANTEAFF. The full variable domain, its missing parts supplied by reference TRBV19 and TRBJ1-1, is DGGITQSPKYLFRKEGQNVTLSCEQNLNHDAMYWYRQDPGQGLRLIYYSQIVNDFQKGDIAEGYSVSREKKESFPLTVTSAQKNPTAFYLCASRDRVLRANTEAFFGQGTRLTVV.

The chain carries TRBV20-1 and TRBJ2-7; a possible D gene is TRBD1 (5 bases). This CDR3 spans 11 amino acids. Trimming left V 6 bases short and J 3 bases short, with 9 bases between. Looked up from germline, CDR1 is DFQATT and CDR2 is SNEGSKA (reference sequence). This CDR3 is CSAIDSYEQYV. CDR3 in DNA: TGCAGTGCCATTGACAGCTACGAGCAGTACGTC.

This chain uses TRBV29-1 with TRBJ1-1; D is uncertain. Germline CDR1 is SQVTM and CDR2 is ANQGSEA. V was trimmed by 5 bases and J by 6 bases, leaving 13 bases between them. The length of the CDR3 is 12 residues. The CDR3 sequence: CSVIQYSAEAFF. The CDR3 coding sequence is TGCAGCGTTATTCAGTATTCTGCTGAAGCTTTCTTT.

The chain recombines TRBV5-1 with TRBJ1-4, with D maybe TRBD1 (6 bases). Per germline, CDR1 SGHRS and CDR2 YFSETQ. Trimming left V 3 bases short and J 1 base short, with 13 bases between. This CDR3 region has 16 residues. CDR3 in DNA: TGCGCCAGCAGCTCTAACGGGGGGCTAACTAATGAAAAACTGTTTTTT. Its translation is CASSSNGGLTNEKLFF.

This sequence joins TRBV19 and TRBJ1-1; TRBD1 matches at 7 bases. The CDR3 is 16 residues long. V lost 5 bases to trimming and J lost 3 bases; unmatched junction nucleotides: 12. Germline V gives CDR1 LNHDA, CDR2 SQIVND (reference sequence). CDR3 sequence reads: CASSSGPGQVHTEAFF. In DNA, the CDR3 is TGTGCCAGTAGTTCCGGCCCCGGACAGGTCCACACTGAAGCTTTCTTT.